The 30 T cell receptor beta chains listed next were all sequenced from one sample in a study of CD8 T cells in Susac syndrome. RNA, at about 0.5 to 1 ug, was reverse transcribed with random hexamers. In TCRdb, the immunoSEQ multiplex PCR reads were re-called with MiXCR into one record per CDR3 protein. This table has about 120,000 distinct CDR3 sequences, 90% to 95% appearing once. What was sequenced was CD8+ T cells from PBMCs. The receptor set was obtained from a human donor with Susac syndrome.

The chain recombines TRBV30 with TRBJ2-1; D perhaps matches TRBD2 (5 bases). The CDR3 covers 14 residues. The V and J ends lost 0 bases and 2 bases respectively, with 8 bases between them. From germline, CDR1 is GTSNPN and CDR2 SVGIG (reference sequence). This CDR3 is CAWSVPGAYNEQFF. The DNA for the CDR3 is TGTGCCTGGAGTGTACCCGGGGCCTACAATGAGCAGTTCTTC.

The chain carries TRBV2 and TRBJ2-7; TRBD1 aligns across 8 bases. CDR1 is SNHLY and CDR2 is FYNNEI in the germline V gene. The J segment lost 1 base and the V segment lost 9 bases, leaving 8 bases of the junction unmatched. This CDR3 has 14 amino acids. CDR3 sequence reads: CARQGQVGSYEQYF. The CDR3 DNA is TGTGCCAGACAGGGACAGGTTGGTTCCTACGAGCAGTACTTC.

V usage is TRBV12-3 or TRBV12-4 and J usage is TRBJ2-7; TRBD1 agrees at 11 bases. The CDR3 sequence is 14 residues long. V trimming: 5 bases; J trimming: 2 bases; junction bases outside the gene matches: 2. CDR3 protein: CASSKGQGAYEQYF. The CDR3 DNA reads as TGTGCCAGCAGTAAGGGACAGGGGGCCTACGAGCAGTACTTC.

The rearrangement joins TRBV4-1 to TRBJ2-1, with D possibly TRBD2 on 6 matching bases. Germline assignment: CDR1 MGHRA and CDR2 YSYEKL. V lost 4 bases and J lost 9, with 10 bases in between. The CDR3 loop spans 12 amino acids. The CDR3 DNA reads as TGCGCCAGCAGCCTAGCCGGGGGTGAGCAGTTCTTC. Its translation: CASSLAGGEQFF.

This clonotype was seen only a few times. This chain connects TRBV6-1 to TRBJ2-5; D call uncertain. There are 13 residues in the CDR3. CDR1 is MNHNS, CDR2 SASEGT, per germline. Deletions cut 4 bases from V and 5 bases from J, with 11 bases between. CDR3 in amino acids: CASSANSWETQYF. CDR3 coding DNA: TGTGCCAGCAGTGCAAACAGTTGGGAGACCCAGTACTTC.

The chain joins TRBV14 to TRBJ2-1; the D call may be TRBD1 or TRBD2 (5 bases each). The germline V gene has CDR1 SGHDN and CDR2 FVKESK. Trimming shortened V by 6 bases and J by 8 bases, and 17 bases separated the two germline ends. This CDR3 is built from 14 residues. CDR3 DNA: TGTGCCAGCAGTCCTCGTGGCGAGGGGTATGAGCAGTTCTTC. Protein product: CASSPRGEGYEQFF. The full variable domain, with the rest looked up from reference TRBV14 and TRBJ2-1, is EAGVTQFPSHSVIEKGQTVTLRCDPISGHDNLYWYRRVMGKEIKFLLHFVKESKQDESGMPNNRFLAERTGGTYSTLKVQPAELEDSGVYFCASSPRGEGYEQFFGPGTRLTVL.

The chain carries TRBV6-6 and TRBJ1-1, with D maybe TRBD1 (5 bases). The CDR3 is 13 residues long. With 6 bases removed from V and 1 base from J, the gap between germline ends came to 9 bases. Looked up from germline, CDR1 is MNHNY and CDR2 is SVGAGI (reference sequence). CDR3 in DNA: TGTGCCAGCAGACCAACAGGGAACACTGAAGCTTTCTTT. Translation: CASRPTGNTEAFF.

The chain links TRBV5-6 to TRBJ1-6; D is perhaps TRBD1 (6 bases). The CDR3 spans 15 residues. CDR1 is SGHDT and CDR2 is YYEEEE in the germline V gene. Trimming cost V 4 bases and J 5 bases, with 13 bases left between them. CDR3 loop: CASSRTADDNSPLHF. In DNA, the CDR3 is TGTGCCAGCAGCCGGACAGCCGACGATAATTCACCCCTCCACTTT.

V is TRBV27 and J is TRBJ2-3; 7 bases map to TRBD1. V shed 4 bases and J 2 bases; nucleotides not matched to a gene: 3. Germline V gives CDR1 MNHEY, CDR2 SMNVEV (reference sequence). The CDR3 loop spans 14 amino acids. Here the CDR3 DNA reads TGTGCCAGCAGTTACAGGGGTCACACAGATACGCAGTATTTT. Encoded protein: CASSYRGHTDTQYF.

This rearrangement joins TRBV20-1 to TRBJ1-2; TRBD1 is a possible D gene (6 bases). CDR3 size: 14 residues. Between the trimmed V and J ends, which lost 5 bases and 2 bases, there was a span of 15 bases. The germline V gene encodes CDR1 DFQATT and CDR2 SNEGSKA (reference sequence). The CDR3 region has the DNA TGCAGTGCTGTCCGGGTGGGGGGCAACTATGGCTACACCTTC. Protein sequence: CSAVRVGGNYGYTF.

The J gene is TRBJ2-2, the V gene TRBV27; TRBD2 agrees at 9 bases. The CDR3 consists of 17 residues. The J segment lost 7 bases and the V segment lost 5 bases, leaving 14 bases of the junction unmatched. Germline CDR1 is MNHEY and CDR2 is SMNVEV (reference sequence). CDR3 sequence (DNA): TGTGCCAGCAGTCCATCCATAGCGGGAGCGGCGGACGGGGAGCTGTTTTTT. This gives the protein CASSPSIAGAADGELFF.

This chain joins TRBV13 and TRBJ2-7; D ambiguous. The CDR3 contains 14 residues. In germline, CDR1 is PRHDT, CDR2 FYEKMQ (reference sequence). V lost 3 bases, J lost 0 bases, and 9 bases lay in between. This CDR3 reads CASSFEGSSYEQYF. The CDR3 region has the DNA TGTGCCAGCAGCTTTGAAGGTAGCTCCTACGAGCAGTACTTC. The full variable domain, completed using reference TRBV13 and TRBJ2-7, is AAGVIQSPRHLIKEKRETATLKCYPIPRHDTVYWYQQGPGQDPQFLISFYEKMQSDKGSIPDRFSAQQFSDYHSELNMSSLELGDSALYFCASSFEGSSYEQYFGPGTRLTVT.

The chain employs TRBV4-2 and TRBJ1-1, with a weak D call TRBD1 (6 bases). Germline V lookup: CDR1 LGHNA, CDR2 YNFKEQ. The CDR3 is 16 residues long. Trimming removed 3 bases from V and 4 bases from J, with 18 bases in between. The CDR3 protein is CASSQAVGEGGTEAFF. In nucleotides, the CDR3 is TGTGCCAGCAGCCAGGCTGTAGGAGAGGGGGGCACTGAAGCTTTCTTT.

This rearrangement joins TRBV4-1 to TRBJ1-5, with 9 bases identical to TRBD1. CDR1 is MGHRA, CDR2 YSYEKL, per germline. The V gene end was trimmed by 4 bases and the J gene end by 4 bases; junction bases not matched to a gene: 20. The CDR3 loop spans 20 amino acids. The CDR3, as DNA: TGCGCCAGCAGCCCGAAAGAAGGGACAGGGAAGATTCGAGTGAATCAGCCCCAGCATTTT. Protein: CASSPKEGTGKIRVNQPQHF.

This rearrangement joins TRBV24-1 to TRBJ2-1; possibly TRBD2 for D (7 bases). This CDR3 is 15 amino acids long. Germline-derived CDR1 and CDR2 are KGHDR and SFDVKD. The V and J ends lost 2 bases and 5 bases respectively, with 12 bases between them. In DNA, the CDR3 is TGTGCCACCAGTGATTATGGCGGGGGCAACAATGAGCAGTTCTTC. Amino acid sequence: CATSDYGGGNNEQFF.

The chain has TRBV7-9 and TRBJ2-2, with TRBD1 matching 7 bases. The length of the CDR3 is 14 residues. Per germline, CDR1 SEHNR and CDR2 FQNEAQ (reference sequence). The trim removed 7 bases at V and 5 bases at J, leaving 7 bases unmatched. CDR3 sequence reads: CASKTGSGTGELFF. The CDR3, as DNA: TGTGCCAGCAAGACAGGGAGTGGAACCGGGGAGCTGTTTTTT. Complete variable domain (other parts from reference TRBV7-9 and TRBJ2-2): DTGVSQNPRHKITKRGQNVTFRCDPISEHNRLYWYRQTLGQGPEFLTYFQNEAQLEKSRLLSDRFSAERPKGSFSTLEIQRTEQGDSAMYLCASKTGSGTGELFFGEGSRLTVL.

The V and J genes are TRBV11-2 and TRBJ2-7; 7 bases fit TRBD2. Germline V gives CDR1 SGHAT, CDR2 FQNNGV. V was clipped by 4 bases and J by 2 bases; unmatched bases: 8. The CDR3 loop spans 15 amino acids. CDR3 protein: CASSSGLEGTYEQYF. CDR3 nucleotides: TGTGCCAGCAGCTCAGGACTAGAGGGGACCTACGAGCAGTACTTC. Complete variable domain (other parts from reference TRBV11-2 and TRBJ2-7): EAGVAQSPRYKIIEKRQSVAFWCNPISGHATLYWYQQILGQGPKLLIQFQNNGVVDDSQLPKDRFSAERLKGVDSTLKIQPAKLEDSAVYLCASSSGLEGTYEQYFGPGTRLTVT.

The V gene is TRBV12-3 or TRBV12-4, the J gene TRBJ1-5; tentative D call: TRBD1 (6 bases). Trimming took off 6 bases at V and 2 bases at J, with 14 bases between the two ends. This CDR3 is 15 amino acids long. CDR3 DNA sequence: TGTGCCAGCAGAATGACAGGTTGGGGCAATCAGCCCCAGCATTTT. Residues: CASRMTGWGNQPQHF.

J is TRBJ2-1 and V is TRBV19; 8 nucleotides match TRBD2. Germline loops: CDR1 LNHDA, CDR2 SQIVND (reference sequence). With 5 bases clipped from V and 8 bases from J, the junction kept 11 bases outside the gene matches. The CDR3 consists of 15 residues. CDR3 amino acids: CASSDWSGSLHEQFF. Written as DNA, the CDR3 is TGTGCCAGTAGTGATTGGAGCGGGAGTTTACATGAGCAGTTCTTC.

The CDR3 is CASSLALPGIYGYTF. In nucleotides, the CDR3 is TGTGCCAGCAGCTTAGCGCTACCCGGGATCTATGGCTACACCTTC. This chain uses TRBV7-2 with TRBJ1-2; unclear D gene. CDR1 and CDR2 from the germline V gene are SGHTA and FQGNSA. Between the trimmed V and J ends, which lost 0 bases and 4 bases, there was a span of 12 bases. The CDR3 runs to 15 residues. The variable domain in full, with the rest retrieved from reference TRBV7-2 and TRBJ1-2, is GAGVSQSPSNKVTEKGKDVELRCDPISGHTALYWYRQSLGQGLEFLIYFQGNSAPDKSGLPSDRFSAERTGGSVSTLTIQRTQQEDSAVYLCASSLALPGIYGYTFGSGTRLTVV.

The V call is TRBV4-3, the J call TRBJ2-7, with D possibly TRBD2 on 5 matching bases. The CDR3 totals 17 residues. V shed 0 bases and J shed 3 bases, with 18 bases lying between them. The germline V gene encodes CDR1 LGHNA and CDR2 YSLEER. The CDR3 loop is CASSQDWAALTSYEQYF. In DNA form, the CDR3 reads TGCGCCAGCAGCCAAGATTGGGCAGCTCTTACTAGCTACGAGCAGTACTTC.

The chain combines TRBV7-9 with TRBJ1-2, with 11 bases aligning to TRBD1. The J segment lost 5 bases and the V segment lost 5 bases, leaving 7 bases of the junction unmatched. Germline CDR1 and CDR2: SEHNR and FQNEAQ (reference sequence). The CDR3 contains 15 residues. The CDR3, as DNA: TGTGCCAGCAGCGGTCGGACAGGGGGCCGGTATGGCTACACCTTC. This translates into CASSGRTGGRYGYTF.

This clonotype was recorded a few times. The rearrangement joins TRBV24-1 to TRBJ2-2; unclear D gene. Germline V gene lookup returns CDR1 KGHDR and CDR2 SFDVKD. The V end lost 6 bases, the J end lost 3 bases, and 10 bases lay between the germline ends. This CDR3 has 14 amino acids. The CDR3 reads CATSPNRDTGELFF. The CDR3 DNA is TGTGCCACCAGTCCGAATCGGGACACCGGGGAGCTGTTTTTT.

The chain employs TRBV19 and TRBJ1-1; D gene uncertain. Trimming removed 4 bases at V and 3 bases at J, with 9 bases between. The germline CDR1 and CDR2 sequences are LNHDA and SQIVND (reference sequence). The CDR3 runs 13 residues. CDR3 nucleotides: TGTGCCAGTAGTAACTGGAGACACACTGAAGCTTTCTTT. Translating it yields CASSNWRHTEAFF.

V usage is TRBV5-1 and J usage is TRBJ2-3; D unresolved. Germline CDR1 SGHRS, CDR2 YFSETQ. With 0 bases removed from V and 6 bases from J, the gap between germline ends came to 11 bases. This CDR3 contains 14 residues. The CDR3 DNA reads TGCGCCAGCAGCTTGGCCAAATTGGAGGATACGCAGTATTTT. Amino acids: CASSLAKLEDTQYF.

This chain connects TRBV11-1 to TRBJ2-5, with a possible D match to TRBD2 (6 bases). V lost 8 bases, J lost 0 bases, and 19 bases lay in between. CDR1 SGHAT and CDR2 FQDESV come from the germline V gene (reference sequence). This CDR3 has 16 amino acids. The CDR3 loop reads CASSPPGGNDQETQYF. CDR3 bases: TGTGCCAGCTCACCCCCCGGGGGAAACGACCAAGAGACCCAGTACTTC.

The chain uses TRBV30 and TRBJ2-2; TRBD1 or TRBD2 may be the D gene (5 bases each). The germline V and J ends were trimmed by 4 bases and 0 bases, with 9 bases remaining between them. This CDR3 is built from 14 residues. The germline V gene encodes CDR1 GTSNPN and CDR2 SVGIG (reference sequence). Written as DNA, the CDR3 is TGTGCCTGGATGGGGGTAACGAACACCGGGGAGCTGTTTTTT. This encodes CAWMGVTNTGELFF.

This clonotype was observed a few times. V is TRBV20-1 and J is TRBJ2-4; 11 bases are shared with TRBD1. The CDR3 has 16 residues. The V gene end was trimmed by 3 bases and the J gene end by 8 bases; junction bases not matched to a gene: 12. CDR1 and CDR2 from the germline V gene are DFQATT and SNEGSKA (reference sequence). The CDR3 bases are TGCAGTGCTAGTCCGGGACAGGGGGTAGGCCTTGACATTCAGTACTTC. Protein sequence: CSASPGQGVGLDIQYF.

The chain carries TRBV6-5 and TRBJ2-1; 12 bases are shared with TRBD2. Germline-derived CDR1 and CDR2 are MNHEY and SVGAGI. V was pared by 6 bases and J by 7 bases, with 7 bases of the junction left unmatched. The CDR3 totals 15 residues. The CDR3 spells CASRNGLAGKNEQFF. In DNA form, the CDR3 reads TGTGCCAGCAGAAATGGACTAGCGGGAAAAAATGAGCAGTTCTTC.

The gene calls are TRBV12-3 or TRBV12-4 and TRBJ2-7, with D maybe TRBD1 (8 bases). Between the trimmed V and J ends, which lost 5 bases and 6 bases, there was a span of 20 bases. The CDR3 runs to 15 residues. CDR3: CASSKILQGGGEQYF. The DNA of the CDR3 is TGTGCCAGCAGTAAAATCCTACAGGGGGGGGGCGAGCAGTACTTC.